The 3 T cell receptor beta chains reported below all come from one sample, sequenced in a study of cytomegalovirus exposure and HLA in healthy donors. Primers included in the PCR were 60 Vbeta and 13 Jbeta primers. Some clones are missing from TCRdb's copy, which holds only in-frame ones; the method was immunoSEQ multiplex PCR. The sample has around 110,000 clones, 80% to 85% seen once. Sequenced: PBMCs. These receptors all come from a woman aged 25 to 39 in good health and CMV-seronegative.

This chain connects TRBV28 to TRBJ2-5; possibly TRBD2 for D (5 bases). CDR1 is MDHEN, CDR2 SYDVKM, per germline. Trimming removed 6 bases at V and 5 bases at J, with 19 bases between. The CDR3 loop spans 15 amino acids. CDR3 coding DNA: TGTGCCAGCAGCCAATACCGGTCGGGGAAGGAGACCCAGTACTTC. This gives the protein CASSQYRSGKETQYF.

A remark on this clone: The sample contains more than one DNA sequence encoding this CDR3. V gene TRBV9 combines with J gene TRBJ2-1; D call uncertain. The CDR3 consists of 13 residues. Germline-derived CDR1 and CDR2 are SGDLS and YYNGEE. Between the trimmed V and J ends, which lost 0 bases and 8 bases, there was a span of 9 bases. The CDR3 region is CASSVARGDEQFF. The DNA for the CDR3 is TGTGCCAGCAGCGTAGCTCGAGGTGATGAGCAGTTCTTC.

J is TRBJ2-3 and V is TRBV11-2; D unclear. V gave up 10 bases and J gave up 3 bases, with 11 bases separating them. Germline CDR1 and CDR2: SGHAT and FQNNGV. This CDR3 has 12 amino acids. In nucleotides, the CDR3 is TGTGCCACCCGCACGACTACAGATACGCAGTATTTT. Translated: CATRTTTDTQYF.